These 19 T cell receptor beta chains were sequenced from one sample in a study of T cell responses to AZD1222 COVID-19 vaccine. This table comes from immunoSEQ multiplex PCR, and its TCRdb copy is limited to in-frame clones, with some not included. The sample has some 45,000 clones; 80% to 95% are singletons. The source was peripheral blood, collected 28 days after the second AZD1222 dose. These receptors were taken from an adult who received the AZD1222 COVID-19 vaccine.

This clone ranks as medium-sized. The chain is built from TRBV4-1 and TRBJ2-5, with D tentatively TRBD2 (5 bases). The CDR3 contains 15 residues. The V gene lost 0 bases and the J gene lost 7 bases, with 15 bases spanning the gap. Per the germline V gene, CDR1 is MGHRA and CDR2 is YSYEKL. The DNA of the CDR3 is TGCGCCAGCAGCCAAGAGACGGGCCTAAGCGGGACCCAGTACTTC. Translation: CASSQETGLSGTQYF.

V and J are TRBV19 and TRBJ2-1; D is undetermined. The CDR3 consists of 14 residues. CDR1 and CDR2 from the germline V gene are LNHDA and SQIVND (reference sequence). Between the trimmed V and J ends, which lost 1 base and 6 bases, there was a span of 10 bases. The CDR3 sequence: CASSIGQGPNEQFF. The CDR3, as DNA: TGTGCCAGTAGTATAGGACAAGGCCCCAATGAGCAGTTCTTC.

V and J are TRBV27 and TRBJ1-1; no reliable D call. The CDR3 has 14 residues. Germline lookup yields CDR1 MNHEY and CDR2 SMNVEV (reference sequence). V shed 8 bases and J shed 2 bases, with 15 bases lying between them. The CDR3: CASCYERANTEAFF. DNA of the CDR3: TGTGCCAGCTGTTACGAGAGAGCCAACACTGAAGCTTTCTTT.

The chain combines TRBV6-5 with TRBJ1-2, with TRBD1 matching over 8 bases. With 6 bases clipped from V and 1 base from J, the junction kept 4 bases outside the gene matches. The CDR3 consists of 14 residues. Germline V CDR1 and CDR2: MNHEY, SVGAGI. The CDR3 protein is CASRGTGLNYGYTF. The DNA for the CDR3 is TGTGCCAGCAGGGGGACAGGTCTTAACTATGGCTACACCTTC.

The rearrangement links TRBV29-1 to TRBJ1-4; maybe TRBD1 (5 bases). CDR1 is SQVTM and CDR2 is ANQGSEA in the germline V gene. V lost 7 bases to trimming and J lost 5 bases, with 11 bases between them. The CDR3 loop spans 12 amino acids. This chain's CDR3 is CSGGGGNEKLFF. The CDR3 nucleotides are TGCAGCGGCGGGGGGGGAAATGAAAAACTGTTTTTT.

This clone was observed a single time. The genes are TRBV30 and TRBJ1-6, with a weak D call TRBD1 (6 bases). Germline V lookup: CDR1 GTSNPN, CDR2 SVGIG (reference sequence). The CDR3 is 13 residues long. CDR3 sequence (DNA): TGTGCTTCGGGGGCCCTATATAATTCACCCCTCCACTTT. Protein: CASGALYNSPLHF.

This rearrangement joins TRBV6-5 to TRBJ1-2; possible D gene TRBD1, 5 bases. The V and J ends lost 7 bases and 2 bases respectively, with 17 bases between them. The CDR3 extends over 15 amino acids. Germline assignment: CDR1 MNHEY and CDR2 SVGAGI. The CDR3 nucleotides read TGTGCCAGCAACCGATCGGGGCAGAAGAACTATGGCTACACCTTC. Translating gives CASNRSGQKNYGYTF.

The chain has TRBV4-2 and TRBJ1-1; maybe TRBD1 (5 bases). V lost 1 base to trimming and J lost 3 bases, with 15 bases between them. The CDR3 is made up of 16 amino acids. CDR1 and CDR2 from the germline V gene are LGHNA and YNFKEQ. The CDR3 is CASSQGQGGFDTEAFF. The CDR3 region has the DNA TGTGCCAGCAGCCAAGGGCAGGGTGGTTTCGACACTGAAGCTTTCTTT.

This chain uses TRBV9 with TRBJ1-6; D uncertain. CDR3 length equals 13 residues. Germline V gene lookup returns CDR1 SGDLS and CDR2 YYNGEE. Trimming took 3 bases from V and 8 from J, leaving 9 bases between them. The CDR3 is CASSAVLDSPLHF. DNA for the CDR3: TGTGCCAGCAGCGCCGTCCTCGATTCACCCCTCCACTTT.

V is TRBV5-1 and J is TRBJ2-2; TRBD1 matches 8 bases. The V gene end was trimmed by 4 bases and the J gene end by 7 bases; junction bases not matched to a gene: 6. The germline CDR1 and CDR2 sequences are SGHRS and YFSETQ. The CDR3 runs to 14 residues. The CDR3, as DNA: TGCGCCAGCAGCCCTGGACAGGGTGGCGGGGAGCTGTTTTTT. Its protein product is CASSPGQGGGELFF.

This clone occurred a few times. The V and J genes are TRBV7-9 and TRBJ2-7; D gene ambiguous. Trimming cost V 4 bases and J 4 bases, with 5 bases left between them. This CDR3 spans 11 amino acids. CDR1 and CDR2 (germline): SEHNR, FQNEAQ (reference sequence). CDR3 bases: TGTGCCAGCAGCTCATATTACGAGCAGTACTTC. As protein: CASSSYYEQYF.

This rearrangement joins TRBV6-1 to TRBJ2-2, with D uncertain. Germline V CDR1 and CDR2: MNHNS, SASEGT. CDR3 length equals 12 residues. The V end lost 2 bases, the J end lost 7 bases, and 5 bases lay between the germline ends. CDR3 sequence reads: CASSEYSGELFF. The CDR3 DNA follows: TGTGCCAGCAGTGAATACAGCGGGGAGCTGTTTTTT.

This sequence joins TRBV10-2 and TRBJ2-1; perhaps TRBD2 as D (5 bases). Between the trimmed V and J ends, which lost 5 bases and 7 bases, there was a span of 6 bases. The germline CDR1 and CDR2 sequences are WSHSY and SAAADI. The CDR3 sequence is 11 residues long. The CDR3: CASSRGNEQFF. CDR3 nucleotides: TGCGCCAGCAGTCGCGGGAATGAGCAGTTCTTC.

The rearrangement uses TRBV10-2 and TRBJ2-6, with D possibly being TRBD1 (6 bases). The V end lost 8 bases, the J end lost 4 bases, and 15 bases lay between the germline ends. Germline CDR1 and CDR2: WSHSY and SAAADI. CDR3 size: 15 residues. The CDR3 is CASVDWGRGANVLTF. The CDR3 DNA sequence: TGCGCCAGCGTTGATTGGGGGCGGGGGGCCAACGTCCTGACTTTC.

The V call is TRBV23-1, the J call TRBJ2-7; 9 bases line up with TRBD2. TRBV23-1 belongs to the ORF category, with a function that is uncertain. V dropped 8 bases and J dropped 4; count of bases not matched to a gene: 6. This CDR3 is 13 amino acids long. The CDR3 loop is CASATSGSYEQYF. The CDR3 coding sequence is TGCGCCAGCGCAACTAGCGGGTCGTACGAGCAGTACTTC.

V gene TRBV19 combines with J gene TRBJ1-2; D gene uncertain. The CDR3 totals 16 residues. Germline CDR1 and CDR2: LNHDA and SQIVND (reference sequence). The V end lost 5 bases, the J end lost 2 bases, and 18 bases lay between the germline ends. The CDR3 region is CASSLPHAQKNYGYTF. CDR3 DNA sequence: TGTGCCAGTAGTCTACCCCACGCCCAGAAAAACTATGGCTACACCTTC.

This chain uses TRBV4-1 with TRBJ1-2, with D perhaps matching TRBD1 (5 bases). In germline, CDR1 is MGHRA, CDR2 YSYEKL. This CDR3 has 16 residues. Trimming left V 0 bases short and J 4 bases short, with 15 bases between. This CDR3 is CASSQESGTPLYGYTF. The CDR3 DNA is TGCGCCAGCAGCCAAGAATCGGGGACGCCACTCTATGGCTACACCTTC.

The V call is TRBV4-1, the J call TRBJ2-1, with D tentatively TRBD1 (6 bases). CDR1 and CDR2 (germline): MGHRA, YSYEKL. This CDR3 is built from 16 residues. V gave up 1 base and J gave up 0 bases, with 10 bases separating them. The CDR3 DNA reads TGCGCCAGCAGCCAAGCCCAGGGGAGCTCCTACAATGAGCAGTTCTTC. Its translation: CASSQAQGSSYNEQFF.

This clone was counted a few times. V usage is TRBV6-5 and J usage is TRBJ2-7, with D tentatively TRBD2 (5 bases). CDR3 size: 13 residues. Looked up from germline, CDR1 is MNHEY and CDR2 is SVGAGI. The V and J ends lost 6 bases and 7 bases respectively, with 16 bases between them. CDR3 amino acids: CASRPDSSWEQYF. The DNA for the CDR3 is TGTGCCAGCAGACCGGACTCCTCCTGGGAGCAGTACTTC.